This note documents a single TCR beta chain sequence. This sample is drawn from a study of beta chain features in type 1 diabetes. Since all of the isolated RNA was reverse transcribed, expressed TCRB transcripts were what got sequenced. Clones were read by immunoSEQ multiplex PCR, and TCRdb kept only the in-frame ones, dropping some. The table shows 140,000 to 150,000 clones, with about 51% occurring only once. Unmatched junction bases numbered 5, after V lost 3 bases and J lost 4 bases. Germline V gene data show CDR1 as KGHSH and CDR2 as LQKENI. The length of the CDR3 is 14 residues. The sequence was collected from a man younger than 30 in good health. The chain recombines TRBV18 with TRBJ2-5; 7 nucleotides align to TRBD1. Sequenced: Tregs from blood. The CDR3 nucleotides read TGTGCCAGCTCACCTCTGACAGGGCTAGAGACCCAGTACTTC. Protein product: CASSPLTGLETQYF.